Below are 32 T cell receptor beta chains sequenced from a single sample in a study of breast tumors, draining lymph nodes, adjacent tissues. Breast cancer patients provided tissue from their axillary draining lymph nodes. TCRdb fed the multiplex PCR reads into MiXCR, producing one record per CDR3 protein. This sample has some 140,000 distinct CDR3 sequences, with about 20% found just once. Source material: axillary lymph node tissue. All receptors derive from a female donor with breast cancer. Some clones in this sample may be carry-over from other donors' samples.

The sample holds a few counts of this clonotype. With a much larger clone just one base away, this may be a read error. The gene calls are TRBV20-1 and TRBJ2-7; 9 nucleotides line up with TRBD1. Germline V gives CDR1 DFQATT, CDR2 SNEGSKA (reference sequence). The ends lost 5 bases at V and 9 bases at J; junction bases unmatched: 14. CDR3 length: 14 amino acids. CDR3 nucleotide sequence: TGCAGTGCTGCAGGACAGGGGAGAGGTAGCGGGCAGTACTTC. This codes for CSAAGQGRGSGQYF.

This clonotype appeared many times. CDR3 amino acids: CASSLGLNNQPQHF. The CDR3, as DNA: TGTGCCAGCAGTTTAGGGCTTAACAATCAGCCCCAGCATTTT. This chain uses TRBV27 with TRBJ1-5; no clear D gene. Trimming took 2 bases from V and 3 from J, leaving 8 bases between them. Per germline, CDR1 MNHEY and CDR2 SMNVEV (reference sequence). CDR3 length: 14 amino acids.

This clonotype was found many times. The gene calls are TRBV7-6 and TRBJ2-7, with 8 positions matching TRBD1. The V gene's germline CDR1 is SGHVS and CDR2 FNYEAQ. The CDR3 consists of 12 residues. J gave up 3 bases and V 5 bases, and 0 bases lay outside the gene matches. This chain's CDR3 is CASSGQGYEQYF. CDR3 DNA sequence: TGTGCCAGCAGCGGACAGGGCTACGAGCAGTACTTC.

This clonotype was recorded at least ten times. Here the CDR3 DNA reads TGCGCCAGCAGCTGGGTGACTAGCGGGAGCCCTCGCACAGATACGCAGTATTTT. Its protein product is CASSWVTSGSPRTDTQYF. The V and J genes are TRBV5-1 and TRBJ2-3; 12 bases map to TRBD2. The germline V gene encodes CDR1 SGHRS and CDR2 YFSETQ. The CDR3 length is 18 residues. Trimming at V came to 3 bases and at J to 1 base, leaving 9 bases not matched to a gene.

Points on this clonotype: This may be a read error: a much more frequent sequence differs by one nucleotide. The chain couples TRBV19 to TRBJ1-3; tentative D call: TRBD1 (6 bases). The CDR3 contains 15 residues. Germline CDR1 is LNHDA and CDR2 is SQIVND (reference sequence). V shed 3 bases and J shed 2 bases, with 11 bases lying between them. CDR3 residues: CASSIPTGPGNTIYF. In nucleotides, the CDR3 is TGTGCCAGTAGTATCCCGACAGGCCCTGGAAACACCATATATTTT.

This clonotype came up many times. The CDR3 DNA is TGTGCCAGCAGTTTCCTAGTCACTTACACAGATACGCAGTATTTT. Its protein is CASSFLVTYTDTQYF. The chain uses TRBV12-3 or TRBV12-4 and TRBJ2-3; D not resolved. Trimming cost V 3 bases and J 2 bases, with 12 bases left between them. The CDR3 has 15 amino acids.

In this sample, this clonotype turned up a few times. V gene TRBV27 combines with J gene TRBJ2-7; the match to TRBD1 covers 11 bases. Germline trimming cut 5 bases from V and 4 bases from J; bases unmatched to any gene: 10. The CDR3 sequence is 16 residues long. Germline loops: CDR1 MNHEY, CDR2 SMNVEV (reference sequence). The CDR3, as DNA: TGTGCCAGCAGTCCCCTGAGGGACAGGGGGTTTTACGAGCAGTACTTC. Amino acids: CASSPLRDRGFYEQYF.

Many counts were recorded for this clonotype. The chain uses TRBV20-1 and TRBJ2-3; perhaps TRBD1 as D (6 bases). The CDR3 covers 14 residues. The ends were cut back, 6 bases at V and 0 bases at J, with 13 bases in the middle. From germline, CDR1 is DFQATT and CDR2 SNEGSKA (reference sequence). The chain's CDR3 is CSATPGQSTDTQYF. The CDR3 bases are TGCAGTGCCACCCCGGGACAAAGCACAGATACGCAGTATTTT.

Of note for this clonotype: A read error may be the cause here, since a much bigger clone is one base away. The chain employs TRBV20-1 and TRBJ2-7, with TRBD2 matching over 9 bases. This CDR3 region has 13 residues. With V trimmed by 6 bases and J by 0 bases, 3 bases remained unmatched. Germline-derived CDR1 and CDR2 are DFQATT and SNEGSKA (reference sequence). This chain's CDR3 is CSAHSGSSYEQYF. DNA for the CDR3: TGCAGTGCCCATAGCGGGAGCTCCTACGAGCAGTACTTC.

In its sample, this clonotype was seen many times. The rearrangement uses TRBV6-5 and TRBJ1-2; TRBD1 agrees at 7 bases. Germline CDR1 reads MNHEY; CDR2 reads SVGAGI. Germline trimming cut 6 bases from V and 4 bases from J; bases unmatched to any gene: 8. The CDR3 covers 14 residues. The CDR3, as DNA: TGTGCCAGCAGACCTATACAGGGGTCCTATGGCTACACCTTC. It codes for CASRPIQGSYGYTF.

Turning to this clonotype: This likely comes from a read error, as the CDR3 has no conserved phenylalanine or tryptophan at its end. The chain uses TRBV28 and TRBJ1-6, with D uncertain. The CDR3 is 12 residues long. V gave up 3 bases and J gave up 7 bases, with 4 bases separating them. In germline, CDR1 is MDHEN, CDR2 SYDVKM. This chain's CDR3 is CASSFRNSPLHY. The CDR3 DNA is TGTGCCAGCAGTTTTAGGAATTCACCCCTCCACTAT.

This clonotype was recorded many times. The gene calls are TRBV2 and TRBJ1-6; D may be TRBD1 (6 bases). The length of the CDR3 is 16 residues. Trimming removed 0 bases at V and 0 bases at J, with 6 bases between. Germline V lookup: CDR1 SNHLY, CDR2 FYNNEI. Written as DNA, the CDR3 is TGTGCCAGCAGTGAAGCGGACAGCTCCTATAATTCACCCCTCCACTTT. This encodes CASSEADSSYNSPLHF.

This clonotype came up many times. J is TRBJ2-1 and V is TRBV11-2; D might be TRBD2 (6 bases). V dropped 1 base and J dropped 6 bases, with 10 bases sitting between them. CDR1 and CDR2 from the germline V gene are SGHAT and FQNNGV. There are 14 residues in the CDR3. CDR3 nucleotides: TGTGCCAGCAGCTTAGTTCTAGCGTCCAATGAGCAGTTCTTC. Its protein product is CASSLVLASNEQFF.

In this sample, this clonotype turned up many times. The rearrangement links TRBV7-6 to TRBJ2-5; D uncertain. V lost 5 bases and J lost 4, with 8 bases in between. The germline CDR1 and CDR2 sequences are SGHVS and FNYEAQ. This CDR3 comprises 12 residues. The CDR3 sequence: CASSGPGETQYF. The CDR3 DNA reads as TGTGCCAGCAGCGGGCCCGGAGAGACCCAGTACTTC.

The table lists this clonotype with many counts. The chain employs TRBV7-9 and TRBJ1-4, with 11 positions matching TRBD1. The CDR3 has 17 amino acids. The germline V gene encodes CDR1 SEHNR and CDR2 FQNEAQ (reference sequence). V shed 1 base and J 3 bases; nucleotides not matched to a gene: 4. The CDR3 protein is CASSLGTGGFSNEKLFF. The CDR3 nucleotides read TGTGCCAGCAGCTTAGGGACAGGGGGCTTCTCTAATGAAAAACTGTTTTTT.

This clonotype was counted many times. The chain carries TRBV5-1 and TRBJ2-6, with a tentative D call TRBD1 (6 bases). Looked up from germline, CDR1 is SGHRS and CDR2 is YFSETQ. This CDR3 comprises 17 residues. Trimming left V 0 bases short and J 12 bases short, with 22 bases between. CDR3 DNA: TGCGCCAGCAGCTTGGACGCCATCACAGGGAAAGGGGTCGTCCTGACTTTC. Amino acid sequence: CASSLDAITGKGVVLTF.

This clonotype was recorded a few times. The chain carries TRBV14 and TRBJ2-5; D may be TRBD2 (5 bases). Germline CDR1 SGHDN, CDR2 FVKESK. V lost 3 bases and J 5 bases, leaving 13 bases between the germline ends. The CDR3 extends over 14 amino acids. The CDR3 protein is CASSHRGNRETQYF. The CDR3 coding sequence is TGTGCCAGCAGCCATCGGGGTAATAGGGAGACCCAGTACTTC.

The table lists this clonotype with many counts. The CDR3 DNA is TGTGCCAGCAGAAGACTAGCGGGCTCCTACGAGCAGTACTTC. This sequence encodes CASRRLAGSYEQYF. The V gene is TRBV28, the J gene TRBJ2-7, with TRBD2 identical over 10 bases. V was clipped by 6 bases and J by 0 bases; unmatched bases: 2. The CDR3 contains 14 residues. Germline V gene data show CDR1 as MDHEN and CDR2 as SYDVKM.

This clonotype was recorded at least ten times. The rearrangement links TRBV9 to TRBJ2-7, with D possibly being TRBD1 (5 bases). Germline V gene data show CDR1 as SGDLS and CDR2 as YYNGEE. V lost 0 bases and J 5 bases, leaving 15 bases between the germline ends. This CDR3 contains 15 residues. In DNA form, the CDR3 reads TGTGCCAGCAGCGTAGGAAGGGGTCCCGGGCACGAGCAGTACTTC. It codes for CASSVGRGPGHEQYF.

This clonotype has ten or more counts. The genes are TRBV20-1 and TRBJ2-7, with 10 nucleotides matching TRBD2. This CDR3 is 15 amino acids long. In germline, CDR1 is DFQATT, CDR2 SNEGSKA (reference sequence). V lost 6 bases and J lost 3; bases outside the gene matches: 11. CDR3 sequence (DNA): TGCAGTGCAAAGCGGGCAGCGGGAGGGCTCTACGAGCAGTACTTC. It translates to CSAKRAAGGLYEQYF.

There are a few counts of this clonotype. This sequence may be a read error, since a much larger clone differs from it by one base. The chain joins TRBV7-8 to TRBJ2-7; D perhaps matches TRBD2 (6 bases). The CDR3 covers 14 residues. From germline, CDR1 is SGHVS and CDR2 FQNEAQ. The CDR3 sequence is CASSLVGGAYERYF. As DNA, the CDR3 is TGTGCCAGCAGCTTAGTCGGAGGGGCCTACGAGCGGTACTTC.

Note on this clonotype: This sequence may be a read error, since a much larger clone differs from it by one base. The V call is TRBV4-2, the J call TRBJ1-4; the match to TRBD1 covers 8 bases. Germline V gives CDR1 LGHNA, CDR2 YNFKEQ. The length of the CDR3 is 15 residues. The CDR3 sequence is CAGSQPQGANEKLFF. CDR3 bases: TGTGCCGGCAGCCAACCACAGGGGGCTAATGAAAAACTGTTTTTT.

Note on this clonotype: At one boundary the junction diverges from the germline segment, which might be a read error. This rearrangement joins TRBV4-3 to TRBJ2-1; a weak D match, TRBD1 (5 bases). Looked up from germline, CDR1 is LGHNA and CDR2 is YSLEER. CDR3 length: 17 residues. CDR3 sequence: CAGSQVKGQSSYNEQFF. The CDR3 nucleotides read TGCGCCGGCAGCCAAGTAAAGGGGCAGAGCTCCTACAATGAGCAGTTCTTC.

As to this clonotype: A much larger clonotype is one base distant, so this may be a read error. The chain couples TRBV5-1 to TRBJ2-5, with D possibly matching TRBD2 (7 bases). CDR1 is SGHRS and CDR2 is YFSETQ in the germline V gene. The CDR3 runs 16 residues. CDR3 sequence: CASSSSGGAVQETRYF. CDR3 nucleotides: TGCGCCAGCAGCTCTTCTGGGGGGGCGGTCCAAGAGACCCGGTACTTC. The full variable domain, its missing parts supplied by reference TRBV5-1 and TRBJ2-5, is KAGVTQTPRYLIKTRGQQVTLSCSPISGHRSVSWYQQTPGQGLQFLFEYFSETQRNKGNFPGRFSGRQFSNSRSEMNVSTLELGDSALYLCASSSSGGAVQETRYFGPGTRLLVL.

A note on this clonotype: A much larger clonotype is one base distant, so this may be a read error. This CDR3 fails to terminate in the conserved phenylalanine or tryptophan, so it likely reflects a read error. The chain uses TRBV7-2 and TRBJ2-5, with no clear D. V lost 0 bases to trimming and J lost 5 bases, with 10 bases between them. Germline V lookup: CDR1 SGHTA, CDR2 FQGNSA. The CDR3 is 14 amino acids. The CDR3 sequence: CASSLALGWETQYL. The CDR3 nucleotides read TGTGCCAGCAGCTTAGCGTTGGGTTGGGAGACCCAGTACCTC.

This clonotype was counted many times. The chain has TRBV6-1 and TRBJ2-3; possibly TRBD1 or TRBD2 for D (5 bases each). V lost 6 bases to trimming and J lost 0 bases, with 25 bases between them. The CDR3 contains 19 residues. Per the germline V gene, CDR1 is MNHNS and CDR2 is SASEGT. DNA of the CDR3: TGTGCCAGCAGGAGGGGACGGCCAACAGTGAGCTCTAGCACAGATACGCAGTATTTT. Translated: CASRRGRPTVSSSTDTQYF.

This clonotype was recorded at least ten times. The genes are TRBV11-2 and TRBJ2-7; 7 positions agree with TRBD2. The V and J ends lost 1 base and 2 bases, in that order; junction bases with no gene match: 2. Germline V CDR1 and CDR2: SGHAT, FQNNGV. The CDR3 covers 14 residues. DNA of the CDR3: TGTGCCAGCAGCTTAGCTAGCGGAGCCTACGAGCAGTACTTC. The encoded protein is CASSLASGAYEQYF.

In this sample, this clonotype turned up many times. The V call is TRBV6-6, the J call TRBJ1-6; tentatively, D is TRBD1 (5 bases). The CDR3 is 11 amino acids. Germline V lookup: CDR1 MNHNY, CDR2 SVGAGI (reference sequence). Trimming shortened V by 6 bases and J by 8 bases, and 5 bases separated the two germline ends. CDR3 loop: CASRGDSPLHF. For the CDR3, the DNA is TGTGCCAGCAGAGGGGATTCACCCCTCCACTTT.

Comments on this clonotype: A much larger clone sits a single nucleotide away, making a read error possible. This chain links TRBV7-3 with TRBJ2-5; 10 nucleotides line up with TRBD2. The CDR3 consists of 19 residues. Germline-derived CDR1 and CDR2 are SGHTA and FQGTGA. The CDR3 nucleotides read TGTGCCGGCAGCTTAACCACCGCCTCTAGCGGGAGATTTTTAGAGACCCAGTACTTC. Residues: CAGSLTTASSGRFLETQYF.

In its sample, this clonotype was seen many times. This sequence joins TRBV9 and TRBJ2-3, with D possibly being TRBD2 (5 bases). In germline, CDR1 is SGDLS, CDR2 YYNGEE. Deletions cut 4 bases from V and 1 base from J, with 16 bases between. CDR3 length equals 16 residues. The CDR3 DNA reads as TGTGCCAGCAGCCCCGAGGGCGGTTTCGGCACAGATACGCAGTATTTT. Amino acid sequence: CASSPEGGFGTDTQYF.

CDR3 amino acids: CASSQDRGRFYGYTF. The CDR3 DNA sequence: TGTGCCAGCAGCCAAGACAGGGGGCGCTTCTATGGCTACACCTTC. The V call is TRBV3-1, the J call TRBJ1-2; 8 nucleotides line up with TRBD1. Germline V gene data show CDR1 as LGHDT and CDR2 as YNNKEL (reference sequence). Trimming took 0 bases from V and 4 from J; bases not matched to a gene: 4. There are 15 residues in the CDR3.

At least ten counts were recorded for this clonotype. The chain is built from TRBV4-2 and TRBJ1-2; the D gene is possibly TRBD1 (6 bases). Deletions cut 0 bases from V and 4 bases from J, with 9 bases between. Germline lookup yields CDR1 LGHNA and CDR2 YNFKEQ. There are 14 residues in the CDR3. The CDR3 sequence is CASSQEGGRYGYTF. In nucleotides, the CDR3 is TGTGCCAGCAGCCAAGAAGGGGGTCGCTATGGCTACACCTTC.